The clone carrying this TCR beta chain occurred many times. Its target is unknown. These data are taken from a study of identical twins. With V trimmed by 5 bases and J by 6 bases, 2 bases remained unmatched. Germline CDR1 is SQVTM and CDR2 is ANQGSEA. The CDR3 consists of 13 residues. Study-level results: Conclusions leaned on cross-sectional statistical analysis and did not track the same donors over time. Among out-of-frame alpha sequences shared by twins, low generation probability occurred in excess.

The cDNA had a unique molecular identifier and a template-switch universal primer site. TCRdb recomputed calls from the 5' RACE reads with MiXCR, one row per CDR3 protein. The table has approximately 1.8 million distinct CDR3 sequences, roughly 35% seen once. This TCR derives from a newborn girl in good health. This chain links TRBV29-1 with TRBJ1-6, with 9 positions matching TRBD1. Sequences were obtained from cord blood. The CDR3 here is CSVRDRANSPLHF. The CDR3 DNA reads as TGCAGCGTTCGGGACAGGGCTAATTCACCCCTCCACTTT.